This T cell receptor (beta chain) was recovered during a study of T cells after yellow fever vaccination. TCRdb re-called the 5' RACE reads with MiXCR, one entry per CDR3 protein. The data show about 300,000 distinct CDR3 sequences, around 10% seen once. Germline CDR1 and CDR2: LNHDA and SQIVND (reference sequence). Trimming stripped 10 bases from V and 3 bases from J, with 17 bases between. The CDR3 has 14 residues. In its sample, this clonotype was seen a few times. The TCR was taken from a young man who received the YFV17D yellow fever vaccine. The sample in question was CD4+ T cells sorted from PBMCs, obtained 5 days after the yellow fever booster vaccination. The V gene is TRBV19, the J gene TRBJ2-3; D unclear. The CDR3 sequence is CAILSGRGTDTQYF. In DNA form, the CDR3 reads TGTGCCATCTTGAGTGGGCGTGGGACAGATACGCAGTATTTT.